This TCR beta chain comes out of a study of technical replicates of blood from a few donors. The CDR3 loop spans 16 amino acids. The germline V and J ends were trimmed by 2 bases and 0 bases, with 11 bases remaining between them. CDR1 is SGHTA, CDR2 FQGNSA, per germline. Clones were read by immunoSEQ multiplex PCR, and TCRdb kept only the in-frame ones, dropping some. This repertoire shows 95,000 or so clones, around 96% found once; its top ten account for 0.34%. The specimen was T cells isolated from PBMCs. This clonotype originated in a human donor in good health. This chain joins TRBV7-2 and TRBJ2-1; D is uncertain. The CDR3 DNA is TGTGCCAGCAGCTTATTGGCGCCTAGCTCCTACAATGAGCAGTTCTTC. This translates into CASSLLAPSSYNEQFF.